This T cell receptor (beta chain) was sequenced for a study of regulatory T cells in long-lasting Graves disease. Across the whole study: Patients newly diagnosed with Graves' had been on antithyroid drugs for under 3 months. Study conclusions and caveats: Persistent disease exhibited a predilection for TRBV28, TRBJ1-2 and TRBJ2-5. Newly diagnosed Graves' patients had higher TCR diversity than persistent ones. Among persistent patients, a larger number of public clonotypes were shared (2,741) than among newly diagnosed patients (about 1,000).

Through Arm-PCR of CDR3 regions and iRepertoire HTBI primers, TCR beta libraries were built. TCRdb reprocessed the multiplex PCR reads with MiXCR, giving one entry per CDR3 protein. The profile shows about 380,000 distinct CDR3 sequences, 15% to 17% of them singletons. Remarks on this clonotype: Its antigen is unknown.

V dropped 0 bases and J dropped 4 bases, with 16 bases sitting between them. Germline V gives CDR1 DFQATT, CDR2 SNEGSKA (reference sequence). This CDR3 comprises 15 residues. As to time point: newly diagnosed GD, antithyroid drugs for less than 3 months. The TCR library was made from RNA that had been extracted from PBMCs in TRIzol. Sequenced material: peripheral blood mononuclear cells (PBMCs), taken at new diagnosis, from a patient treated with antithyroid drugs. The chain is built from TRBV20-1 and TRBJ2-7; TRBD2 might be the D (6 bases). The TCR was taken from a female donor with Graves disease. CDR3 coding DNA: TGCAGTGCTAGAGACGTTCGGGGGAGCCAATACGAGCAGTACTTC. It is translated as CSARDVRGSQYEQYF.